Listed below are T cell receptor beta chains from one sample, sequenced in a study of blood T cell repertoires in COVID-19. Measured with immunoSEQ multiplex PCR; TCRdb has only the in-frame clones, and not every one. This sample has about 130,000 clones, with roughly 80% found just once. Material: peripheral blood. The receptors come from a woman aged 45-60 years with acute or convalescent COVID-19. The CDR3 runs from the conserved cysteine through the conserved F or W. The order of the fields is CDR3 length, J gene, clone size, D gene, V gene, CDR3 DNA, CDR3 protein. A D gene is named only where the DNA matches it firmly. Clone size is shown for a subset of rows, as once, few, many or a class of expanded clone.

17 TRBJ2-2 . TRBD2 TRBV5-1 TGCGCCAGCAGCCACCTGACTAGCGAGGTTGTGACCGGGGAGCTGTTTTTT CASSHLTSEVVTGELFF
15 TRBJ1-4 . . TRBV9 TGTGCCAGCAGCGGAGGGGGATCTAACTCTGAAAAACTGTTTTTT CASSGGGSNSEKLFF
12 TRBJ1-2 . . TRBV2 TGTGCCAGCAGCCGGGACAAATATGGCTACACCTTC CASSRDKYGYTF
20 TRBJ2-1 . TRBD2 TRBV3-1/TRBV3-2 TGTGCCAGCAGCCAAGTAGGGACTAGCGGGGTGCGCGTCTTACCAACGAAGCAGTTCTTC CASSQVGTSGVRVLPTKQFF
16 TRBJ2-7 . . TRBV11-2 TGTGCCAGCAGCTTAGGGGAGTGGGGAGAATCCTACGAGCAGTACTTC CASSLGEWGESYEQYF
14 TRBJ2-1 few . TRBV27 TGTGCCAGCAGATCCGGGGGCTCCTACAATGAGCAGTTCTTC CASRSGGSYNEQFF
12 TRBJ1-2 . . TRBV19 TGTGCCAGTAAAAAAAGGGGCTTTGGCTACACCTTC CASKKRGFGYTF
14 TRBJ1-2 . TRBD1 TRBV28 TGTGCCAGCACCCGGACAGGTCCAAACTATGGCTACACCTTC CASTRTGPNYGYTF
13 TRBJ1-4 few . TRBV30 TGTGCCTGGATGGAACAGAATAATGAAAAACTGTTTTTT CAWMEQNNEKLFF
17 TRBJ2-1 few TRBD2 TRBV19 TGTGCCAGTAGTATCCCCCCCACTAGCGTACGGATGAATGAGCAGTTCTTC CASSIPPTSVRMNEQFF
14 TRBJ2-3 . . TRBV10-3 TGTGCCATTGGAGGGGGGGGGCGCACAGATACGCAGTATTTT CAIGGGGRTDTQYF
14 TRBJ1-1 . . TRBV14 TGTGCCAGCAGCCAAGTTGGGGGCCCTCTTGAAGCTTTCTTT CASSQVGGPLEAFF
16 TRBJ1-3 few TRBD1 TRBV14 TGTGCCAGCAGCCGTCGTCATCGACAGGGATCAAACACCATATATTTT CASSRRHRQGSNTIYF
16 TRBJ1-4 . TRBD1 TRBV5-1 TGCGCCAGCAGCTTGGGAGCCAGGGGGCCTAATGAAAAACTGTTTTTT CASSLGARGPNEKLFF
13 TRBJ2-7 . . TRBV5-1 TGCGCCAGCAGCTTGGCGGTGACTGCCGAGCAGTACTTC CASSLAVTAEQYF
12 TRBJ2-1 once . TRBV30 TGTGCCTGGAGTGGGCAGTACAATGAGCAGTTCTTC CAWSGQYNEQFF
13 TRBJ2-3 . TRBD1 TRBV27 TGTGCCAGCAGTCGGACAGGGGGAGATACGCAGTATTTT CASSRTGGDTQYF
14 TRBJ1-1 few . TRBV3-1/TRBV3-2 TGTGCCAGCAGCCAAGGGCACCTGAACACTGAAGCTTTCTTT CASSQGHLNTEAFF
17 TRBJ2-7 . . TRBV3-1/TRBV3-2 TGTGCCAGCAGCCAAGGGGGCCCGGGCAGCCACTCCTACGAGCAGTACTTC CASSQGGPGSHSYEQYF
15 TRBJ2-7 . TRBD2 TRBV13 TGTGCCAGCAGGCGACTAGCGGGGTATACTTACGAGCAGTACTTC CASRRLAGYTYEQYF